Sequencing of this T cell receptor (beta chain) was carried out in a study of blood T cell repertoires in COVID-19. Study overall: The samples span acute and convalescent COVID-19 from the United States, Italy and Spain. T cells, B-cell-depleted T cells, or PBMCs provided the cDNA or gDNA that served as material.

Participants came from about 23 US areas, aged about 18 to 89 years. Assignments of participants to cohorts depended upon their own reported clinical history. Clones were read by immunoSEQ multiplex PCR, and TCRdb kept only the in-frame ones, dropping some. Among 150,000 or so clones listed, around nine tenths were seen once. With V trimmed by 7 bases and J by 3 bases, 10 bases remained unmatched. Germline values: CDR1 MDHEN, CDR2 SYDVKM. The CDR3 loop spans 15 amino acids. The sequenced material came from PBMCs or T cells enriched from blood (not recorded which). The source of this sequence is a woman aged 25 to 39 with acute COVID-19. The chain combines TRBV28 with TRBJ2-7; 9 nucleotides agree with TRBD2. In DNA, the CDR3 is TGTGCCAGCACCTTCTTCGCGGGAGGGGACTACGAGCAGTACTTC. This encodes CASTFFAGGDYEQYF.